The sequence of this T cell receptor (beta chain) was determined in a study of control samples from healthy donors and cancer patients. The data were produced by immunoSEQ multiplex PCR, yet TCRdb's version contains in-frame clones alone and is incomplete. In the table there are 120,000 or so clones, about 94% of which are singletons. Germline V gene sequence: CDR1 SGDLS, CDR2 YYNGEE. The CDR3 length is 14 residues. The V gene end was trimmed by 4 bases and the J gene end by 3 bases; junction bases not matched to a gene: 5. Sequenced sample: blood. The clonotype originates from a man younger than 45 in good health. The J gene is TRBJ1-2, the V gene TRBV9; 8 bases are shared with TRBD1. The CDR3 DNA reads as TGTGCCAGCAGCCCCGGACAGGGAGACTATGGCTACACCTTC. This translates into CASSPGQGDYGYTF.